This entry is about one T cell receptor beta chain. The antigen is not known. Original analysis: Filtering differed since immunoSEQ provided only junctions, with no quality scores. TCRdb's copy holds only in-frame clones and misses some; the assay was immunoSEQ multiplex PCR. V and J calls and clone size are as listed in that table; D and trimming were resolved from the DNA. Here the sample spans under 300,000 clones, approximately 65% being singletons. Into CD45RA+ naive and CD45RA-negative memory subsets, the CD4+ cells were split. These data belong to a study of shared clonotypes between healthy human individuals. CDR1 and CDR2 (germline): MDHEN, SYDVKM. Trimming took 7 bases from V and 2 from J, leaving 12 bases between them. CDR3 size: 14 residues. Study conclusions and caveats: Incompleteness in sorted-subset sequencing, despite large depth, was shown by rarefaction. Generally, estimated richness proved larger in naive subsets than it did in memory subsets.

Sequences were obtained from memory CD4+ T cells sorted from blood. Subset indicated: CD45RA-negative fraction. This chain links TRBV28 with TRBJ1-5; TRBD1 might be the D (6 bases). This TCR derives from a man aged 25-45 years in good health. CDR3 region: CASMEGGGNQPQHF. CDR3 in DNA: TGTGCCAGCATGGAGGGGGGCGGCAATCAGCCCCAGCATTTT.